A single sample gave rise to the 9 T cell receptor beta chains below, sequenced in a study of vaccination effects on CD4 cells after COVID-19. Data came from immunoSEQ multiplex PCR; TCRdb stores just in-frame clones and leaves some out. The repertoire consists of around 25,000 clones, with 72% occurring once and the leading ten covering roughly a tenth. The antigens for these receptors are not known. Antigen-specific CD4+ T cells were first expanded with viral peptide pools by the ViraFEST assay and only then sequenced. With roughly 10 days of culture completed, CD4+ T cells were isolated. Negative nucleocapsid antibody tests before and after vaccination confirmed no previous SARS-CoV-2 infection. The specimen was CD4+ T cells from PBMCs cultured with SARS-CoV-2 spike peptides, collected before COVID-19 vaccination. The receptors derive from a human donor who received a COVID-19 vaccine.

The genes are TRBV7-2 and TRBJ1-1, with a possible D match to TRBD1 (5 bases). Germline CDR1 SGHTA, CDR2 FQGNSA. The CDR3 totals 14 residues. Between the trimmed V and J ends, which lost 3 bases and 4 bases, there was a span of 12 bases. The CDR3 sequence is CASSFSGTSTEAFF. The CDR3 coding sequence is TGTGCCAGCAGCTTCTCAGGGACGAGCACTGAAGCTTTCTTT.

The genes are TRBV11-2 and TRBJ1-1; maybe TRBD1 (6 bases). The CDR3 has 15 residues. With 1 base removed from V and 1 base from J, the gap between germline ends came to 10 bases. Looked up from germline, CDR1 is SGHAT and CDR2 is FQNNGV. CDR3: CASSLGYRENTEAFF. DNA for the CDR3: TGTGCCAGCAGCTTAGGTTACAGGGAGAACACTGAAGCTTTCTTT.

CDR3 DNA: TGTGCCAGCAGCTTAGATGTAAGGCTAGCGGGAGGCAATGAGCAGTTCTTC. Translated, it gives CASSLDVRLAGGNEQFF. The rearrangement uses TRBV11-3 and TRBJ2-1; 11 nucleotides match TRBD2. The CDR3 loop spans 17 amino acids. V shed 0 bases and J 6 bases; nucleotides not matched to a gene: 7. Germline lookup yields CDR1 SGHNT and CDR2 YENEEA.

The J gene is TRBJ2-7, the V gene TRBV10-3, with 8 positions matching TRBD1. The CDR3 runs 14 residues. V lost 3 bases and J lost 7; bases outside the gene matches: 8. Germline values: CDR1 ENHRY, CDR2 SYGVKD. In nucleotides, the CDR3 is TGTGCCATCAGTGATATATCCAGGGGGCATGAGCAGTACTTC. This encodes CAISDISRGHEQYF.

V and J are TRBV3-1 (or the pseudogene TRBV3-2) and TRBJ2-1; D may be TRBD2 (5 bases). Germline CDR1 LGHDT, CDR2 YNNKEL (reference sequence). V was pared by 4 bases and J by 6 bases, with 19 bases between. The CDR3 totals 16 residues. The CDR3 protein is CASSRSDSALANEQFF. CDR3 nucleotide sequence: TGTGCCAGCAGCCGATCGGACTCCGCTTTGGCCAATGAGCAGTTCTTC.

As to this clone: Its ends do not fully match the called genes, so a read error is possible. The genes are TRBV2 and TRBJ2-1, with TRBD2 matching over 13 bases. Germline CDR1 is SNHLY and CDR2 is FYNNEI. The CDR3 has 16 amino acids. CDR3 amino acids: CASSEGTSGTYNEQFF. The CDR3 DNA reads TGTGCCAGCAGCGAAGGGACTAGCGGGACCTACAATGAGCAGTTCTTC.

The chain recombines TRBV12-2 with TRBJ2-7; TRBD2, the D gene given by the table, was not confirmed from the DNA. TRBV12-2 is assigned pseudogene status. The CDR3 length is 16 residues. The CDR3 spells CASRSGTSGSLNEQYF. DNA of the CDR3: TGTGCAAGTCGCTCGGGGACTAGCGGGAGTCTCAACGAGCAGTACTTC.

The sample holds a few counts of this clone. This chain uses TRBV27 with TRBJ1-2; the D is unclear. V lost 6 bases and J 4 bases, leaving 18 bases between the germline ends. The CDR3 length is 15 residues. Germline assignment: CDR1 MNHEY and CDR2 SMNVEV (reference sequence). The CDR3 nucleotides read TGTGCCAGCAGCTCTCAGTCTAAGTCGACCTATGGCTACACCTTC. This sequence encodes CASSSQSKSTYGYTF.

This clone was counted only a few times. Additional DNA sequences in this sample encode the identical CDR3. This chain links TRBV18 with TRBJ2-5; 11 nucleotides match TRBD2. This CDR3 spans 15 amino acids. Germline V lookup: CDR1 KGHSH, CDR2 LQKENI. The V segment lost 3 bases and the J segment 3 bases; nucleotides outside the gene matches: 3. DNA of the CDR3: TGTGCCAGCTCACCGCCGGGACTAGCGGAAGAGACCCAGTACTTC. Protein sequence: CASSPPGLAEETQYF.